These T cell receptor beta chains were read from a single sample in a study of T cells in Graves' hyperthyroidism and ophthalmopathy. TCRdb reanalysed the multiplex PCR reads using MiXCR and keeps one entry per CDR3 protein. This table holds under 450,000 distinct CDR3 sequences, about 17% found once. Input material: blood. These receptors were taken from a woman in her 30s with Graves' hyperthyroidism that later progressed to Graves' ophthalmopathy. Both conserved end residues are part of each CDR3. The D gene is left open where the match is weak. Rows may omit the clone size; those that give it use once, few, many or a size class.

d_gene: TRBD2; v_gene: TRBV6-5; abundance: few; j_gene: TRBJ2-1; CDR3nt: TGTGCCAGCAGTTACTCGTCAAGCGGGATGTACAATGAGCAGTTCTTC; CDR3aa: CASSYSSSGMYNEQFF
d_gene: TRBD1; v_gene: TRBV6-1; abundance: few; j_gene: TRBJ2-7; CDR3nt: TGTGCCAGCAGCCCCGGGACAGGGGTGGAGCAGTACTTC; CDR3aa: CASSPGTGVEQYF
d_gene: TRBD1; v_gene: TRBV6-1; abundance: .; j_gene: TRBJ1-2; CDR3nt: TGTGCCAGCAGCTCCAAGAGACAGGGATACGTGATATATGGCTACACCTTC; CDR3aa: CASSSKRQGYVIYGYTF
d_gene: TRBD1; v_gene: TRBV29-1; abundance: many; j_gene: TRBJ1-4; CDR3nt: TGCAGCGTGGCGGGGACAGCCTTAAATGAAAAACTGTTTTTT; CDR3aa: CSVAGTALNEKLFF
d_gene: .; v_gene: TRBV11-3; abundance: .; j_gene: TRBJ2-3; CDR3nt: TGTGCCAGCAGCTTAGCCGCGCCGGGTAGAACAGATACGCAGTATTTT; CDR3aa: CASSLAAPGRTDTQYF
d_gene: .; v_gene: TRBV7-8; abundance: many; j_gene: TRBJ2-7; CDR3nt: TGTGCCAGCAGCTTAGTGGGGGCTGGATCCTACGAGCAGTACTTC; CDR3aa: CASSLVGAGSYEQYF
d_gene: TRBD1; v_gene: TRBV6-1; abundance: many; j_gene: TRBJ1-2; CDR3nt: TGTGCCAGCAGTTACGAGGGACAGGGGGCGGGTGGCTACACCTTC; CDR3aa: CASSYEGQGAGGYTF
d_gene: TRBD2; v_gene: TRBV13; abundance: many; j_gene: TRBJ2-3; CDR3nt: TGTGCCAGCAGCCCACAAGGACTAGCGGGGGAGCCAGATACGCAGTATTTT; CDR3aa: CASSPQGLAGEPDTQYF
d_gene: .; v_gene: TRBV3-1; abundance: many; j_gene: TRBJ2-3; CDR3nt: TGTGCCAGCAGCTCCCACCAACCCGGGGTGCCAAGCACAGATACGCAGTATTTT; CDR3aa: CASSSHQPGVPSTDTQYF
d_gene: .; v_gene: TRBV11-3; abundance: many; j_gene: TRBJ2-3; CDR3nt: TGTGCCAGCAGCCCCCCACAGAATTGCACAGATACGCAGTATTTT; CDR3aa: CASSPPQNCTDTQYF
d_gene: .; v_gene: TRBV28; abundance: many; j_gene: TRBJ2-4; CDR3nt: TGTGCCAGCAGCTTGGGGTTAGGAAACATTCAGTACTTC; CDR3aa: CASSLGLGNIQYF
d_gene: .; v_gene: TRBV28; abundance: many; j_gene: TRBJ2-7; CDR3nt: TGTGCCAGCAGTAATCGAAGGGTCGGCGAGCAGTACTTC; CDR3aa: CASSNRRVGEQYF
d_gene: .; v_gene: TRBV12-3/TRBV12-4; abundance: many; j_gene: TRBJ1-2; CDR3nt: TGTGCCAGCACCTTCAACCACCGGACGGGCGGCTACACCTTC; CDR3aa: CASTFNHRTGGYTF
d_gene: .; v_gene: TRBV30; abundance: many; j_gene: TRBJ2-2; CDR3nt: TGTGCCTGGAGTGTTCCCCCCGGGGAGCTGTTTTTT; CDR3aa: CAWSVPPGELFF
d_gene: .; v_gene: TRBV11-2; abundance: many; j_gene: TRBJ2-1; CDR3nt: TGTGCCAGCAGCGAAGGGCTAAGCTCCTACAATGAGCAGTTCTTC; CDR3aa: CASSEGLSSYNEQFF
d_gene: .; v_gene: TRBV28; abundance: many; j_gene: TRBJ1-6; CDR3nt: TGTGCCAGCAGTCTCTCGGGGGCGGTAGGGGTGCATTCACCCCTCCACTTT; CDR3aa: CASSLSGAVGVHSPLHF
d_gene: .; v_gene: TRBV2; abundance: many; j_gene: TRBJ2-7; CDR3nt: TGTGCCAGCAGTGCCCCAGGATACTCCGAGCAGTACTTC; CDR3aa: CASSAPGYSEQYF
d_gene: .; v_gene: TRBV5-6; abundance: many; j_gene: TRBJ2-5; CDR3nt: TGTGCCAGCAGCTTGGGGGTTCAAGAGACCCAGTACTTC; CDR3aa: CASSLGVQETQYF
d_gene: TRBD2; v_gene: TRBV3-1; abundance: .; j_gene: TRBJ2-1; CDR3nt: TGTGCCAGCAGCCAAGCTAGCGGGGGGGCGGTCTTTACGTTCTTC; CDR3aa: CASSQASGGAVFTFF
d_gene: TRBD1; v_gene: TRBV6-1; abundance: .; j_gene: TRBJ1-2; CDR3nt: TGTGCCACCGGGGGGGACAGGGGGCGATCCGGCTACACCTTC; CDR3aa: CATGGDRGRSGYTF
d_gene: TRBD1; v_gene: TRBV5-1; abundance: many; j_gene: TRBJ2-7; CDR3nt: TGCGCCAGCAGCTTGAGAACTGGGACAGGCGCCTACGAGCAGTACTTC; CDR3aa: CASSLRTGTGAYEQYF
d_gene: .; v_gene: TRBV18; abundance: .; j_gene: TRBJ1-4; CDR3nt: TGTGCCAGCTCACCACCCGGGGGTGGAAAAACTGTTTTT; CDR3aa: CASSPPGGGKTVF
d_gene: .; v_gene: TRBV11-1; abundance: many; j_gene: TRBJ2-1; CDR3nt: TGTGCCAGCAGCCAAGAGACCCGGGGTGAGCAGTTCTTC; CDR3aa: CASSQETRGEQFF
d_gene: .; v_gene: TRBV28; abundance: .; j_gene: TRBJ1-5; CDR3nt: TGTGCCAGCAGTTCATCTAGGGGAATTAGCAATCAGCCCCAGCATTTT; CDR3aa: CASSSSRGISNQPQHF
d_gene: TRBD1; v_gene: TRBV19; abundance: .; j_gene: TRBJ1-5; CDR3nt: TGTGCCAGTAGTACCCCCACAGGGGGCTTTAGTAATCAGCCCCAGCATTTT; CDR3aa: CASSTPTGGFSNQPQHF
d_gene: TRBD1; v_gene: TRBV6-2/TRBV6-3; abundance: .; j_gene: TRBJ1-2; CDR3nt: TGTGCCAGCAGTTATTTGAGGGGGCGCGAATTTGGTGGCTACACCTTC; CDR3aa: CASSYLRGREFGGYTF
d_gene: .; v_gene: TRBV28; abundance: many; j_gene: TRBJ2-1; CDR3nt: TGTGCCAGCAGTCCCTCACCTGCAAGGGGCCTCAATGAGCAGTTCTTC; CDR3aa: CASSPSPARGLNEQFF
d_gene: TRBD1; v_gene: TRBV9; abundance: many; j_gene: TRBJ2-5; CDR3nt: TGTGCCAGCAGCCTCGAACAGGGGGCGCCTCGGGAGACCCAGTACTTC; CDR3aa: CASSLEQGAPRETQYF
d_gene: .; v_gene: TRBV4-1; abundance: .; j_gene: TRBJ1-5; CDR3nt: TGCGCCAGCAGCCAAAGCCCCCTCGGCAATCAGCCCCAGCATTTT; CDR3aa: CASSQSPLGNQPQHF
d_gene: TRBD1; v_gene: TRBV19; abundance: many; j_gene: TRBJ1-2; CDR3nt: TGTGCCAGTAGTATAACAGGGGGCGCGTCGGATGGCTACACCTTC; CDR3aa: CASSITGGASDGYTF
d_gene: .; v_gene: TRBV12-3/TRBV12-4; abundance: many; j_gene: TRBJ1-4; CDR3nt: TGTGCCAGCAGTTCGGGACGTCGGGTGGAAAAACTGTTTTTT; CDR3aa: CASSSGRRVEKLFF
d_gene: .; v_gene: TRBV30; abundance: .; j_gene: TRBJ1-1; CDR3nt: TGTGCCTGGAGGGCTACAGGGTGGGACACTGAAGCTTTCTTT; CDR3aa: CAWRATGWDTEAFF
d_gene: .; v_gene: TRBV6-1; abundance: few; j_gene: TRBJ1-5; CDR3nt: TGTGCCAGCAGAGAAGGTTCCCTTCAGCCCCAGCATTTT; CDR3aa: CASREGSLQPQHF
d_gene: .; v_gene: TRBV30; abundance: .; j_gene: TRBJ2-1; CDR3nt: TGTGCCTGGAGTCCTAATCCGAATGATGAGCAGTTCTTC; CDR3aa: CAWSPNPNDEQFF
d_gene: .; v_gene: TRBV6-1; abundance: many; j_gene: TRBJ2-7; CDR3nt: TGTGCCAGCGCCGGTGACGCGCTTTCCTACGAGCAGTACTTC; CDR3aa: CASAGDALSYEQYF
d_gene: .; v_gene: TRBV5-1; abundance: many; j_gene: TRBJ1-1; CDR3nt: TGCGCCAGCAGCTTGGATGAAGCTGAAGCTTTCTTT; CDR3aa: CASSLDEAEAFF
d_gene: TRBD1; v_gene: TRBV6-1; abundance: .; j_gene: TRBJ1-1; CDR3nt: TGTGCCAGCAGTCCCGGACAGGGGGCTATGGACACTGAAGCTTTCTTT; CDR3aa: CASSPGQGAMDTEAFF
d_gene: .; v_gene: TRBV29-1; abundance: .; j_gene: TRBJ1-2; CDR3nt: TGCAGCGTTGAAAAGGATCAAAATGGCTACACCTTC; CDR3aa: CSVEKDQNGYTF
d_gene: TRBD1; v_gene: TRBV28; abundance: few; j_gene: TRBJ2-7; CDR3nt: TGTGCCAGCAGTCCCGGACAGGGTTGGTCCTACGAGCAGTACTTC; CDR3aa: CASSPGQGWSYEQYF
d_gene: .; v_gene: TRBV28; abundance: many; j_gene: TRBJ2-5; CDR3nt: TGTGCCAGCAGTTTATCGGGGCAATCTAGGGAGACCCAGTACTTC; CDR3aa: CASSLSGQSRETQYF
d_gene: TRBD1; v_gene: TRBV6-1; abundance: many; j_gene: TRBJ2-5; CDR3nt: TGTGCCAGCAACCGAACCCCGACAGGGGTTCGACAAGAGACCCAGTACTTC; CDR3aa: CASNRTPTGVRQETQYF
d_gene: .; v_gene: TRBV6-5; abundance: many; j_gene: TRBJ2-7; CDR3nt: TGTGCCAGCAGTTACTCGGGGGTTATCTCCTACGAGCAGTACTTC; CDR3aa: CASSYSGVISYEQYF
d_gene: .; v_gene: TRBV20-1; abundance: few; j_gene: TRBJ2-7; CDR3nt: TGCAGTGCTAGAAGGGTCCAGGGTGAGACTAACGAGCAGTACTTC; CDR3aa: CSARRVQGETNEQYF
d_gene: TRBD2; v_gene: TRBV2; abundance: .; j_gene: TRBJ2-1; CDR3nt: TGTGCCAGCAGTTTATGTCTGGCGGGAGGGCCGTACAATGAGCAGTTCTTC; CDR3aa: CASSLCLAGGPYNEQFF
d_gene: TRBD1; v_gene: TRBV28; abundance: many; j_gene: TRBJ1-3; CDR3nt: TGTGCCAGCAGTTTAAAGTCGGACAGGGGGGTTTTCTCTGGAAACACCATATATTTT; CDR3aa: CASSLKSDRGVFSGNTIYF
d_gene: .; v_gene: TRBV11-2; abundance: many; j_gene: TRBJ2-1; CDR3nt: TGTGCCAGCAGCTTATCGTTTGGGTCCCATGAGCAGTTCTTC; CDR3aa: CASSLSFGSHEQFF
d_gene: .; v_gene: TRBV20-1; abundance: .; j_gene: TRBJ2-2; CDR3nt: TGCAGTGCTAGAGCACGCCGGGTACTGTTTTTT; CDR3aa: CSARARRVLFF